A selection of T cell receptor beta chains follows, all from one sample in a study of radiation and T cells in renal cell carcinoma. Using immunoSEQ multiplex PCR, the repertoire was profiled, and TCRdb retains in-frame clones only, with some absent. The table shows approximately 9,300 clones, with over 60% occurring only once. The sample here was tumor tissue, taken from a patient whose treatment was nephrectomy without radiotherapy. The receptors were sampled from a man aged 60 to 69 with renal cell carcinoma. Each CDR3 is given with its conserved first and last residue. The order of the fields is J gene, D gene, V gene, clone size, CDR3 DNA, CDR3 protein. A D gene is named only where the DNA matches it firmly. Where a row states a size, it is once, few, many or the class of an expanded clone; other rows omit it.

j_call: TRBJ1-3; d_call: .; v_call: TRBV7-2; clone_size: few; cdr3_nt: TGTGCCAGCAGCTCTAGCACATTCGACAGTAGCTCTGGAAACACCATATATTTT; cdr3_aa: CASSSSTFDSSSGNTIYF
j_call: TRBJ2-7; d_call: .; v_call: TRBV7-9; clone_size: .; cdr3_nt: TGTGCCAGCAACCCAGGGGCTCTGGACGAGCAGTACTTC; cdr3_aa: CASNPGALDEQYF
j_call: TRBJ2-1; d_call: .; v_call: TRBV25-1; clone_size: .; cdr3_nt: TGTGCCAGCAGTGAAAGGGGGAGGGGCTACAATGAGCAGTTCTTC; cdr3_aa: CASSERGRGYNEQFF
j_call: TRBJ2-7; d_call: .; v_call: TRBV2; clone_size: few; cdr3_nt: TGTGCCAGCAGCCAGAACTACGAGCAGTACTTC; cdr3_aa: CASSQNYEQYF
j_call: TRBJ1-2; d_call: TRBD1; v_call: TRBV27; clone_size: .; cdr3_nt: TGTGCCAGCAGTTTATCTTGGACAGGGCGCTCTGGCTACACCTTC; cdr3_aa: CASSLSWTGRSGYTF
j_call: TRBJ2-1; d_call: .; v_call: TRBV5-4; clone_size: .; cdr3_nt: TGTGCCAGCAGCTTGTATGAGAGGTTTGCTGAGCAGTTCTTC; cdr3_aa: CASSLYERFAEQFF
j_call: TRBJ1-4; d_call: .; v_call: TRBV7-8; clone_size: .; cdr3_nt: TGTGCCAGCAGCCGGGACGGAGGGGCAACTAATGAAAAACTGTTTTTT; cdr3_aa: CASSRDGGATNEKLFF
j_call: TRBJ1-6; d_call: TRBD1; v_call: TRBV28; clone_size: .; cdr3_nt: TGTGCCAGCAGTTTGACAGGGGTAAATAATTCACCCCTCCACTTT; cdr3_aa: CASSLTGVNNSPLHF
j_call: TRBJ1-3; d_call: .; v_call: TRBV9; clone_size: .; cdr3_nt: TGTGCCAGCAGCTCCCGCGGAGGGGCAGGCGGAAACACCATATATTTT; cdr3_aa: CASSSRGGAGGNTIYF
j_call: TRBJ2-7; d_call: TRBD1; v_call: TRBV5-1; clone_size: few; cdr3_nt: TGCGCCAGCAGCAGCACCGACAGGGAAGTGGAAGAGCAGTACTTC; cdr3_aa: CASSSTDREVEEQYF
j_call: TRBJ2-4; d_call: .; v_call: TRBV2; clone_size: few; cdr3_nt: TGTGCCAGCAGTCCACCTTCGTCCACGACCAAAAACATTCAGTACTTC; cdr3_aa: CASSPPSSTTKNIQYF
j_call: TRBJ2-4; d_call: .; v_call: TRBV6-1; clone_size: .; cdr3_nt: TGTGCCAGCAGTGAAGAGGGGACCCTAAACATTCAGTACTTC; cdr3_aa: CASSEEGTLNIQYF
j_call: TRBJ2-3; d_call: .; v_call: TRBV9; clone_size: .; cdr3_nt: TGTGCCAGCAGCGTTACGAGCGGGAGCACAGATACGCAGTATTTT; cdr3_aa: CASSVTSGSTDTQYF
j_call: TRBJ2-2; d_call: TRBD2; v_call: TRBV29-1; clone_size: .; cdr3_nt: TGCAGCGTTTCCCGGGCGGGGGGGGCGAACACCGGGGAGCTGTTTTTT; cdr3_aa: CSVSRAGGANTGELFF
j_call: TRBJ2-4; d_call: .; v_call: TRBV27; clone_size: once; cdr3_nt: TGTGCCAGCAGTTTAGCTGGAGCCAAAAACATTCAGTACTTC; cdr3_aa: CASSLAGAKNIQYF
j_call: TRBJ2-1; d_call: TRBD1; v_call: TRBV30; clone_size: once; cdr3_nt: TGTGCCTTTGGGACAGGGTTGGGGGTGGGCTACAATGAGCAGTTCTTC; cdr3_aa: CAFGTGLGVGYNEQFF
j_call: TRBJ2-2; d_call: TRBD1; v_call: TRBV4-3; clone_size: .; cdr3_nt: TGCGCCAGCAGCCAAGATATAACAGGGGGAGCCGGGGAGCTGTTTTTT; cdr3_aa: CASSQDITGGAGELFF
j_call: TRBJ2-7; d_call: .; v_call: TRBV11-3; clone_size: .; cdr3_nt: TGTGCCAGCAGCTTAGTCCCAGGGCGGGAGCAGTACTTC; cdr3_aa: CASSLVPGREQYF
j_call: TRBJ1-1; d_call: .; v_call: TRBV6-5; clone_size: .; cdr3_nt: TGTGCCAGCATGCCCCGTCCACCTGAAGCTTTCTTT; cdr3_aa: CASMPRPPEAFF
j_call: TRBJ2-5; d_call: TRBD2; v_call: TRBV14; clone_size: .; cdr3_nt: TGTGCCAGCAGCCCCCGAAGGGCAGCGGGGTACCAAGAGACCCAGTACTTC; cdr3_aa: CASSPRRAAGYQETQYF
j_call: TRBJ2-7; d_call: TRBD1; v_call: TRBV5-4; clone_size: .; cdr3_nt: TGTGCCAGCAGGGAAGGGACAGGCGCTGCCTACGAGCAGTACTTC; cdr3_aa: CASREGTGAAYEQYF
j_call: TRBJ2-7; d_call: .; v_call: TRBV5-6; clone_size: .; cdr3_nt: TGTGCCAGCAGTCCCGGACACCTGAGACACTACGAGCAGTACTTC; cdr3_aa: CASSPGHLRHYEQYF
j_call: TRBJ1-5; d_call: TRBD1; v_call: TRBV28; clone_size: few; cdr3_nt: TGTGCCAGCAGTTCAGGGGGCACGTACCATAGCAATCAGCCCCAGCATTTT; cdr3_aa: CASSSGGTYHSNQPQHF
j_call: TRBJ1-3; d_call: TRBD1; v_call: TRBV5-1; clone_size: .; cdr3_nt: TGCGCCAGCAGCCAGGGGGTTTCTGGAAACACCATATATTTT; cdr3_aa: CASSQGVSGNTIYF
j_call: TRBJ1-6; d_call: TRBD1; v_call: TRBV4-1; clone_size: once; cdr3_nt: TGCGCCAGCAGCCAAGCGGGACAGGGAAATTCACCCCTCCACTTT; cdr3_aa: CASSQAGQGNSPLHF
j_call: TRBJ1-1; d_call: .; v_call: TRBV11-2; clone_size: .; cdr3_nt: TGTGCCAGCAGCTTAGATCAAATCCCCCGGAACACTGAAGCTTTCTTT; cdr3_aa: CASSLDQIPRNTEAFF
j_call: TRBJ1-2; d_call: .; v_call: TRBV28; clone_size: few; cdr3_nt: TGTGCCAGCAGCCCTGCCACAGGGAGTCACTATGGCTACACCTTC; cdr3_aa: CASSPATGSHYGYTF
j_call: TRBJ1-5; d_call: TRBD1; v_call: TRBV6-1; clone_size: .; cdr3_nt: TGTGCCAGCAGCGGGACAGACAATCAGCCCCAGCATTTT; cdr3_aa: CASSGTDNQPQHF
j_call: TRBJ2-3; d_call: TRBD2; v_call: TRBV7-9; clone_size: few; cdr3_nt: TGTGCCAGCAGCACCCTAGCGGGGGGGACGGATACGCAGTATTTT; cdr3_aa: CASSTLAGGTDTQYF
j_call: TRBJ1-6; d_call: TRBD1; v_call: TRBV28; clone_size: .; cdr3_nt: TGTGCCAGCAGCTATTCGGGACAGGGGAATTCACCCCTCCACTTT; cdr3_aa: CASSYSGQGNSPLHF
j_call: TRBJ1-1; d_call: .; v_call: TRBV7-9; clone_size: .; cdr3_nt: TGTGCCAGCAGCTGGGGGACACCGGGCACTGAAGCTTTCTTT; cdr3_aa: CASSWGTPGTEAFF
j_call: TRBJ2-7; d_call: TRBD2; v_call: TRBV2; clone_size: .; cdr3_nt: TGTGCCAGCATGACCATTGCGGGGGGCGGAAGCTACGAGCAGTACTTC; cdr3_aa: CASMTIAGGGSYEQYF
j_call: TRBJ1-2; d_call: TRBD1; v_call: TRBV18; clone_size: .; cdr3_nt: TGTGCCAGCTCTCTCGGGACAGGGGGCCCATTAAACTATGGCTACACCTTC; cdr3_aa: CASSLGTGGPLNYGYTF
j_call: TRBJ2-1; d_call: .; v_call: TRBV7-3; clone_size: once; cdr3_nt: TGTGCCAGCAGCATCTCGGGCTACAATGAGCAGTTCTTC; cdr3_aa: CASSISGYNEQFF
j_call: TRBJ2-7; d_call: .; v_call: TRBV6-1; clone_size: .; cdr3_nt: TGTGCCAGCAGCCATGGTCGAGGGCAGTACTTC; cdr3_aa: CASSHGRGQYF
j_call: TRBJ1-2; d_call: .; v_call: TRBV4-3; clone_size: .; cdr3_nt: TGCGCCAGCAGCCAAGACAGGGCTCTCAACTATGGCTACACCTTC; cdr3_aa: CASSQDRALNYGYTF
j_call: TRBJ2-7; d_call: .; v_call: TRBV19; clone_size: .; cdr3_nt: TGTGCCACCCGAATGGGTGGCTCTTACGAGCAGTACTTC; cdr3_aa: CATRMGGSYEQYF
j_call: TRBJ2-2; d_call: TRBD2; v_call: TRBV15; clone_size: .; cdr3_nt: TGTGCCACCAGCAGAGATCGGACTAGCGGCGGCACCGGGGAGCTGTTTTTT; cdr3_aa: CATSRDRTSGGTGELFF
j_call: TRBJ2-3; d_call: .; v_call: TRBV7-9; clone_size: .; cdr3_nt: TGTGCCAGCAGCTTAGATACCAACACAGATACGCAGTATTTT; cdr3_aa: CASSLDTNTDTQYF
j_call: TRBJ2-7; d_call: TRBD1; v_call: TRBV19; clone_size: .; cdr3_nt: TGTGCCAGTAGTTTACCGGGACAGGGTTCCTACGAGCAGTACTTC; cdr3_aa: CASSLPGQGSYEQYF
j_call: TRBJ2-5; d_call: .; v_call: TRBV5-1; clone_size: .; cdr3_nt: TGCGCCAGCAGCGTAACCGAGCCCCAAGAGACCCAGTACTTC; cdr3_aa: CASSVTEPQETQYF
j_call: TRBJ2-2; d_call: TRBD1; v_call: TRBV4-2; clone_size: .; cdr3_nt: TGTGCCAGCAGCCAAACAGGGGGCTTCGCCGGGGAGCTGTTTTTT; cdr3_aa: CASSQTGGFAGELFF
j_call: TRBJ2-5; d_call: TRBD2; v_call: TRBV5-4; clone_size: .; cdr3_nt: TGTGCCAGCAGACGGGGGACTAGCGGGACAGTCTGGTTGGAGACCCAGTACTTC; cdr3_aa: CASRRGTSGTVWLETQYF
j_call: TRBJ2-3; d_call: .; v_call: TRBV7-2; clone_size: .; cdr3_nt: TGTGCCAGCAGCTTTTCTTACCGGCGTGGTGATACGCAGTATTTT; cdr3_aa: CASSFSYRRGDTQYF
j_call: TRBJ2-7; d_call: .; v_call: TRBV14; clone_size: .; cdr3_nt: TGTGCCAGCAGCCCGGAAACCTGGGGTCCCTTCGAGCAGTACTTC; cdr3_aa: CASSPETWGPFEQYF
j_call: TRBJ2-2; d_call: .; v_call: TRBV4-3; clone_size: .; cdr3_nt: TGCGCCAGCAGCCAAGATCGGGGGAACACCGGGGAGCTGTTTTTT; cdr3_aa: CASSQDRGNTGELFF
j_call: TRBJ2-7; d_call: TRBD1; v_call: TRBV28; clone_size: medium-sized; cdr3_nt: TGTGCCAGCAGTTTTCCGGGACAGGGAGGCGAGCAGTACTTC; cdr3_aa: CASSFPGQGGEQYF
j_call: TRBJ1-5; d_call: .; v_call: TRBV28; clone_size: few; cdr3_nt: TGTGCCAGCAGTTGGTATAGCAATCAGCCCCAGCATTTT; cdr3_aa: CASSWYSNQPQHF
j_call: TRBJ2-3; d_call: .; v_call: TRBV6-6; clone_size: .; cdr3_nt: TGTGCCAGCAGTGACACAGATACGCAGTATTTT; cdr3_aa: CASSDTDTQYF
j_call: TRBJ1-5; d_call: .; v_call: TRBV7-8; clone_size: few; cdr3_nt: TGTGCCAGCAGCTCGAGCGGGGGCGTCAATCAGCCCCAGCATTTT; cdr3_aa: CASSSSGGVNQPQHF